The clone carrying this TCR beta chain was recorded a few times. The data stem from a study of blood T cell repertoires in COVID-19. Only in-frame clones appear in the TCRdb table, and some are missing; sequencing was by immunoSEQ multiplex PCR. Seen here are around 170,000 clones, 80% to 90% observed once, and the top ten hold about 8.6%. The sequence came from a middle-aged man with active or convalescent COVID-19. The sequenced sample was peripheral blood.

CDR3 region: CASSWGGSSYNEQFF. CDR3 DNA: TGTGCCAGCAGCTGGGGGGGGAGCTCCTACAATGAGCAGTTCTTC. This rearrangement joins TRBV5-4 to TRBJ2-1; 7 bases map to TRBD2. The germline V gene has CDR1 SGHNT and CDR2 YYREEE (reference sequence). This CDR3 is 15 amino acids long. The J segment lost 0 bases and the V segment lost 3 bases, leaving 3 bases of the junction unmatched.